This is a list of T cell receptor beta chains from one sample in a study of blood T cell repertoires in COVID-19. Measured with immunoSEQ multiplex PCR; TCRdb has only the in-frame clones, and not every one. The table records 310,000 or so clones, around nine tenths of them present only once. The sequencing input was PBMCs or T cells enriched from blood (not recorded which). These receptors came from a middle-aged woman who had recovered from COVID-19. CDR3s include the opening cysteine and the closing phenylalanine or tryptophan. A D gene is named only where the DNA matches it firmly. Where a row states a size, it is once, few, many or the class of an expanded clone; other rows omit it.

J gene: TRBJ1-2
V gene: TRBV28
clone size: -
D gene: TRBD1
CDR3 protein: CASSSGQGIYGYTF
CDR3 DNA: TGTGCCAGCAGTAGTGGACAGGGGATCTATGGCTACACCTTC

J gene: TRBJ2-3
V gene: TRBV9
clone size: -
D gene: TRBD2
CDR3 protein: CASSVVMGLAGRTDTQYF
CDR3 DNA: TGTGCCAGCAGCGTAGTAATGGGACTAGCGGGACGCACAGATACGCAGTATTTT

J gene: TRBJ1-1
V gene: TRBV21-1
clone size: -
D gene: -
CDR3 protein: CASSKGYSGMNTEAFF
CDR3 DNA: TGTGCCAGCAGCAAAGGGTATTCCGGGATGAACACTGAAGCTTTCTTT

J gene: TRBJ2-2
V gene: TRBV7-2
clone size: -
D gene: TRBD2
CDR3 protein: CASSPRSGRAPGGELFF
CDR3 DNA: TGTGCCAGCAGCCCCCGTAGCGGGAGGGCTCCGGGGGGGGAGCTGTTTTTT

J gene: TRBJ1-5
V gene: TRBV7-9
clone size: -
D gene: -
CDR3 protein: CASSQGGNQPQHF
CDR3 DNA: TGTGCCAGCAGCCAAGGAGGCAATCAGCCCCAGCATTTT

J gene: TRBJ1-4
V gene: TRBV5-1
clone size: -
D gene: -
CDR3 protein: CASRDGTTNEKLFF
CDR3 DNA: TGCGCCAGCAGAGACGGGACAACTAATGAAAAACTGTTTTTT

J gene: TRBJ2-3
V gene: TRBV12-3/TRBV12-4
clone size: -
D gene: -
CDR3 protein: CASSSSPDTQYF
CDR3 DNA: TGTGCCAGCAGTTCTAGTCCAGATACGCAGTATTTT

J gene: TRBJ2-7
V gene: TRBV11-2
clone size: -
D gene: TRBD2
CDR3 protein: CASSLDRTASGRNEQYF
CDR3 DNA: TGTGCCAGCAGCTTAGATCGGACGGCTAGCGGGAGGAACGAGCAGTACTTC

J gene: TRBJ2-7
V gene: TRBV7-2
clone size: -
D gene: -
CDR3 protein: CASSLSLMASYEQYF
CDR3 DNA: TGTGCCAGCAGCTTAAGTCTGATGGCCTCATACGAGCAGTACTTC

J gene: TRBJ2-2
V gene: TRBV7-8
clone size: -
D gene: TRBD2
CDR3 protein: CASRLGGAGELFF
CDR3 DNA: TGTGCCAGCAGATTGGGGGGGGCCGGGGAGCTGTTTTTT

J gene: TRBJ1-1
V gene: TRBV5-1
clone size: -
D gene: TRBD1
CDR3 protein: CASSLDGDSRGTEAFF
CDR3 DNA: TGCGCCAGCAGCTTGGACGGGGACAGCCGCGGCACTGAAGCTTTCTTT

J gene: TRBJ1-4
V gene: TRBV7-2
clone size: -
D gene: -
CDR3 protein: CASSLAGAGVNEKLFF
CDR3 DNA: TGTGCCAGCAGCTTAGCGGGGGCCGGGGTTAATGAAAAACTGTTTTTT

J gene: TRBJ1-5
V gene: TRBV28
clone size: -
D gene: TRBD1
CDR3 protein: CASRGGQVRVQPQHF
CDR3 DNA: TGTGCCAGCAGGGGGGGACAGGTTCGGGTTCAGCCCCAGCATTTT

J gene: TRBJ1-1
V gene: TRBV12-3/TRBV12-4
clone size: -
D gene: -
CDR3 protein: CASTMADEAFF
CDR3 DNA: TGTGCCAGCACGATGGCCGATGAAGCTTTCTTT

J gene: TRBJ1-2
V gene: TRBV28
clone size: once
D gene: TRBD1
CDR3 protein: CASSPRDSYGYTF
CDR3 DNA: TGTGCCAGCAGTCCGCGGGACAGCTATGGCTACACCTTC

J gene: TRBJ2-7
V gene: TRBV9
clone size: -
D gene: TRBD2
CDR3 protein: CASSVAASGSYEQYF
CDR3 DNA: TGTGCCAGCAGCGTAGCGGCTAGCGGAAGCTACGAGCAGTACTTC

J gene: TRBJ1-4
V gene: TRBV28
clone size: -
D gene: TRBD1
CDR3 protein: CASRTRDRDEKLFF
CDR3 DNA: TGTGCCAGCAGAACACGGGACAGGGACGAAAAACTGTTTTTT

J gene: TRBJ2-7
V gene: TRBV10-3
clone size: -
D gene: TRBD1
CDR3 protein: CAINPGTGDYEQYF
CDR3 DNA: TGTGCCATCAATCCCGGGACAGGGGATTACGAGCAGTACTTC

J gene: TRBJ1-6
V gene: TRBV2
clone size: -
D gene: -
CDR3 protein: CATPTGPNSPLHF
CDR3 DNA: TGTGCCACCCCCACAGGGCCTAATTCACCCCTCCACTTT

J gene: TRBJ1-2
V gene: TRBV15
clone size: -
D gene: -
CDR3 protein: CATSRDRGTGGYTF
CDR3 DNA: TGTGCCACCAGCAGAGATCGGGGGACGGGCGGCTACACCTTC

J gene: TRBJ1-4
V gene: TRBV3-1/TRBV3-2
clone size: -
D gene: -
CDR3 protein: CASSHRGEKLFF
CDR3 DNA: TGTGCCAGCAGCCACCGGGGTGAAAAACTGTTTTTT

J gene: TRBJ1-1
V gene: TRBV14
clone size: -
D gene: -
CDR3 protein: CASSRRTSENTEAFF
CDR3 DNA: TGTGCCAGCAGCCGACGGACTTCCGAGAACACTGAAGCTTTCTTT

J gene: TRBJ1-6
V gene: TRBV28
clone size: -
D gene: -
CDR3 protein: CASRLGSSPLHF
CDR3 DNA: TGTGCCAGCAGGTTAGGGAGTTCACCCCTCCACTTT

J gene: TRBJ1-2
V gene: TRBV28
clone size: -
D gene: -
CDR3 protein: CASRRTTGGFYGYTF
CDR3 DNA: TGTGCCAGCAGAAGGACTACAGGAGGATTCTATGGCTACACCTTC

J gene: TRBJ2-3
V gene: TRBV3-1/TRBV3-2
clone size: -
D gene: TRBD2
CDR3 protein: CASSQGGREGPTDTQYF
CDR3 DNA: TGTGCCAGCAGCCAAGGAGGGCGGGAGGGCCCCACAGATACGCAGTATTTT

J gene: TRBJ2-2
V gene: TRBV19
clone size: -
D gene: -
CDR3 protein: CASSLRGPGELFF
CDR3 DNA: TGTGCCAGTAGTCTTAGGGGCCCCGGGGAGCTGTTTTTT

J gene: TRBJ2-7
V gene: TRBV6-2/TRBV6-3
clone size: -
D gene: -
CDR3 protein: CASSYAGSQFKQYF
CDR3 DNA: TGTGCCAGCAGTTATGCCGGGAGCCAGTTTAAGCAGTACTTC

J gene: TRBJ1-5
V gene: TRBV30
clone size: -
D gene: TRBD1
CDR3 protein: CAWGGTGQNQPQHF
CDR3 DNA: TGTGCCTGGGGAGGGACAGGGCAAAATCAGCCCCAGCATTTT

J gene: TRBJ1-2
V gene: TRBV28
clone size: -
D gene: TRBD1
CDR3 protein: CASRAAGGYRDGYTF
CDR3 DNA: TGTGCCAGCAGAGCTGCAGGGGGCTACCGGGATGGCTACACCTTC

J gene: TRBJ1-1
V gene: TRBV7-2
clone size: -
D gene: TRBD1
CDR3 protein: CASSLAPIATGLTEAFF
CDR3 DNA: TGTGCCAGCAGCTTAGCCCCGATAGCGACAGGGTTAACTGAAGCTTTCTTT

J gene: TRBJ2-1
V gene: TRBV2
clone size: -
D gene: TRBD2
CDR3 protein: CASSGTSGRSYNEQFF
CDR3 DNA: TGTGCCAGCAGCGGGACTAGCGGGAGGTCCTACAATGAGCAGTTCTTC

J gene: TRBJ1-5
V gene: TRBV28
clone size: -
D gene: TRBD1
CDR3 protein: CASTTGIHQPQHF
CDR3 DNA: TGTGCCAGCACGACAGGGATCCATCAGCCCCAGCATTTT

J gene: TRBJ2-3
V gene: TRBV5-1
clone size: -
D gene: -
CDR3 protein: CASSSGDSTDTQYF
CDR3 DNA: TGCGCCAGCAGCTCAGGGGACAGCACAGATACGCAGTATTTT

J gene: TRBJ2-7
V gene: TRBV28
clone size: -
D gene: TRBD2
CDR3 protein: CASSIHGLAGGSSVDEQYF
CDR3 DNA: TGTGCCAGCAGTATACATGGACTAGCGGGAGGCTCGAGCGTGGACGAGCAGTACTTC

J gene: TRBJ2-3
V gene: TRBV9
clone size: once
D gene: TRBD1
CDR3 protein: CASSVGQGGTDTQYF
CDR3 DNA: TGTGCCAGCAGCGTAGGGCAGGGGGGCACAGATACGCAGTATTTT

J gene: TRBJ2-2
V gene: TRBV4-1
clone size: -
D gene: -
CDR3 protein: CASSHLFSGELFF
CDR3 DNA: TGCGCCAGCAGCCACCTCTTTTCCGGGGAGCTGTTTTTT

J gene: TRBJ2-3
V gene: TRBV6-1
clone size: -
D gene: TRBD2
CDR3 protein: CASSGLAGGGRDTQYF
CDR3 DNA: TGTGCCAGCAGTGGCTTAGCGGGAGGGGGCAGGGATACGCAGTATTTT

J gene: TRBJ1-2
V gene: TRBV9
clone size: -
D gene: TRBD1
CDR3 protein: CASSASATGGYYGYTF
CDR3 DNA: TGTGCCAGCAGCGCCTCGGCGACAGGGGGTTATTATGGCTACACCTTC

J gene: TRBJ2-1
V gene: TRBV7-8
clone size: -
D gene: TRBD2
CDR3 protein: CASSSVLAGERNEQFF
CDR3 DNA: TGTGCCAGCAGCTCCGTCCTAGCGGGAGAGCGCAATGAGCAGTTCTTC

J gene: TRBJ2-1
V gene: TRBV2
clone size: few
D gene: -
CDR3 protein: CASTFYNEQFF
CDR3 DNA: TGTGCCAGCACGTTCTACAATGAGCAGTTCTTC

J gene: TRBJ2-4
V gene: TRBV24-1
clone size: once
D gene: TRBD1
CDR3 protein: CATSDSGQGSKNIQYF
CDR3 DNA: TGTGCCACCAGTGACTCTGGACAGGGATCCAAAAACATTCAGTACTTC

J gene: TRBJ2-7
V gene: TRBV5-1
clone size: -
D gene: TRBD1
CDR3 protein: CASSFLSGGAEVAF
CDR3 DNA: TGCGCCAGCAGCTTTTTGTCAGGGGGCGCCGAGGTAGCTTTC

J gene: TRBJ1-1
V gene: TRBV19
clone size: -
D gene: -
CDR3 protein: CASSTRDIHTEAFF
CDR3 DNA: TGTGCCAGTAGTACCAGGGACATTCACACTGAAGCTTTCTTT

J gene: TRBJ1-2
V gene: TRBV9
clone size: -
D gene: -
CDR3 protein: CASGQGYGYTF
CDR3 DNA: TGTGCCAGTGGCCAGGGCTATGGCTACACCTTC

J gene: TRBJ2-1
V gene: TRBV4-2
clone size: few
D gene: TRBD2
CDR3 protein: CASSHPPGGRGEYEQFF
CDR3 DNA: TGTGCCAGCAGCCATCCCCCGGGCGGGAGGGGGGAGTATGAGCAGTTCTTC

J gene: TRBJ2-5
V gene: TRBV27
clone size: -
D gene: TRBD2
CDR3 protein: CASGAGGALAQETQYF
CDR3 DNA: TGTGCCAGTGGGGCGGGAGGGGCCCTCGCCCAAGAGACCCAGTACTTC

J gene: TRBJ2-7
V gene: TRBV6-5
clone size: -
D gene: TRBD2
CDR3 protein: CASSSRENPYEQYF
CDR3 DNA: TGTGCCAGCAGTTCGCGGGAGAACCCCTACGAGCAGTACTTC

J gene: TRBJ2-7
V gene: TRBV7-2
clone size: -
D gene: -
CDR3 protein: CASSAPRQEQYF
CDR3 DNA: TGTGCCAGCAGCGCCCCGCGGCAGGAGCAGTACTTC

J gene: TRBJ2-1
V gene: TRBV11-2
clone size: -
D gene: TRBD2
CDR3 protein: CASSFGLADNNEQFF
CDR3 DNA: TGTGCCAGCAGCTTCGGACTAGCGGACAACAATGAGCAGTTCTTC

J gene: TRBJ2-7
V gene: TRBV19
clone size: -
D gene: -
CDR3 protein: CASSIEAGTYEQYF
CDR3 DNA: TGTGCCAGTAGTATAGAAGCCGGTACCTACGAGCAGTACTTC

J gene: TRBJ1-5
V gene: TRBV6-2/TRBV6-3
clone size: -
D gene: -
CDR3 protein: CASSYGGQHNQPQHF
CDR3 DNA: TGTGCCAGCAGTTACGGAGGACAGCACAATCAGCCCCAGCATTTT

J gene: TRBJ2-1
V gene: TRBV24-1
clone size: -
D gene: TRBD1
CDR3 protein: CATSDLDDIPGQGGFNEQFF
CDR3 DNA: TGTGCCACCAGTGATCTGGATGACATCCCGGGACAGGGTGGGTTCAATGAGCAGTTCTTC

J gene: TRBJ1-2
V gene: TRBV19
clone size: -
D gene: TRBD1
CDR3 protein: CASSIYDREIYGYTF
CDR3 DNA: TGTGCCAGTAGTATTTACGACAGGGAGATTTATGGCTACACCTTC